A single sample is the source of the 24 T cell receptor beta chains below, sequenced in a study of cytomegalovirus exposure and HLA in healthy donors. Amplification used 60 Vbeta primers and 13 Jbeta primers. Assay used: immunoSEQ multiplex PCR; TCRdb lists only in-frame clones, some missing. Of a few hundred thousand clones in the sample, 80% were seen once. Sequenced sample: PBMCs. All receptors derive from a girl aged 2 to 9 in good health and CMV-seronegative.

J is TRBJ2-5 and V is TRBV4-1; the match to TRBD2 covers 10 bases. The V gene's germline CDR1 is MGHRA and CDR2 YSYEKL. After removal of 2 bases from V and 3 bases from J, the junction contained 9 bases not matched to a gene. CDR3 length equals 17 residues. In DNA form, the CDR3 reads TGCGCCAGCAGCCAAAGACCCCCGAGCGGGGGGGAAGAGACCCAGTACTTC. Amino acid sequence: CASSQRPPSGGEETQYF.

The chain recombines TRBV29-1 with TRBJ1-1; 7 bases are a match to TRBD1. The CDR3 length is 14 residues. Trimming removed 6 bases from V and 4 bases from J; junction bases left unmatched: 11. Germline V gene lookup returns CDR1 SQVTM and CDR2 ANQGSEA. The CDR3 sequence: CSVGQEGPGTEAFF. The CDR3 coding sequence is TGCAGCGTCGGACAGGAGGGGCCGGGCACTGAAGCTTTCTTT.

The chain is built from TRBV5-1 and TRBJ2-3; TRBD1 is a possible D gene (5 bases). The CDR3 is 14 amino acids. Trimming shortened V by 2 bases and J by 4 bases, and 11 bases separated the two germline ends. Germline CDR1 and CDR2: SGHRS and YFSETQ. The CDR3 DNA reads TGCGCCAGCAGCTTCCGGCAGGGTCCAGATACGCAGTATTTT. Translated, it gives CASSFRQGPDTQYF.

This sequence joins TRBV29-1 and TRBJ1-5; TRBD1 aligns across 7 bases. V lost 6 bases, J lost 0 bases, and 5 bases stayed unmatched. The CDR3 is 14 amino acids. Germline CDR1 reads SQVTM; CDR2 reads ANQGSEA. CDR3 amino acids: CSVGDRHSNQPQHF. The CDR3 bases are TGCAGCGTGGGGGACAGACATAGCAATCAGCCCCAGCATTTT.

As for this clone: Since a much larger clone is just one base distant, this may be a read error. This sample includes further DNA sequences coding for the same CDR3. The V and J genes are TRBV19 and TRBJ1-1; no reliable D call. Germline V gene sequence: CDR1 LNHDA, CDR2 SQIVND (reference sequence). Trimming left V 3 bases short and J 5 bases short, with 4 bases between. CDR3 length: 11 amino acids. CDR3 protein: CASSIVTEAFF. The CDR3 bases are TGTGCCAGTAGTATCGTGACTGAAGCTTTCTTT.

The J gene is TRBJ2-1, the V gene TRBV10-3, with 7 bases lining up with TRBD2. Germline assignment: CDR1 ENHRY and CDR2 SYGVKD. The CDR3 has 16 amino acids. V was clipped by 4 bases and J by 7 bases; unmatched bases: 13. The CDR3: CAISGRIAGERNEQFF. CDR3 sequence (DNA): TGTGCCATCAGTGGGCGTATCGCGGGAGAAAGGAATGAGCAGTTCTTC.

V and J are TRBV6-5 and TRBJ1-2; D call uncertain. CDR1 is MNHEY and CDR2 is SVGAGI in the germline V gene. Deletions cut 2 bases from V and 4 bases from J, with 17 bases between. The CDR3 has 16 amino acids. The CDR3 DNA is TGTGCCAGCAGTTACGACTCCGGATTGGTGTCCTATGGCTACACCTTC. Its translation is CASSYDSGLVSYGYTF.

The chain is built from TRBV18 and TRBJ1-4; D is unclear. Germline assignment: CDR1 KGHSH and CDR2 LQKENI. CDR3 length: 13 amino acids. The V gene lost 2 bases and the J gene lost 7 bases, with 8 bases spanning the gap. As DNA, the CDR3 is TGTGCCAGCTCACCATACGGGAGTGAAAAACTGTTTTTT. Protein product: CASSPYGSEKLFF.

This clone was detected only once. The rearrangement uses TRBV9 and TRBJ1-3; D not resolved. The V and J ends lost 0 bases and 4 bases respectively, with 8 bases between them. This CDR3 is built from 14 residues. CDR1 and CDR2 from the germline V gene are SGDLS and YYNGEE. Written as DNA, the CDR3 is TGTGCCAGCAGCGTAGGGGCAGGAGGAAACACCATATATTTT. It is translated as CASSVGAGGNTIYF. Supplemented by reference TRBV9 and TRBJ1-3, the full variable domain reads DSGVTQTPKHLITATGQRVTLRCSPRSGDLSVYWYQQSLDQGLQFLIQYYNGEERAKGNILERFSAQQFPDLHSELNLSSLELGDSALYFCASSVGAGGNTIYFGEGSWLTVV.

The rearrangement uses TRBV27 and TRBJ2-7; tentatively, D is TRBD1 (5 bases). Germline V gene data show CDR1 as MNHEY and CDR2 as SMNVEV (reference sequence). V was clipped by 4 bases and J by 6 bases, with 16 bases between them. The CDR3 totals 14 residues. The CDR3 DNA sequence: TGTGCCAGCAGTTCGAAGAGCAGGGCGGTCGAGCAGTACTTC. Its translation: CASSSKSRAVEQYF.

The gene calls are TRBV7-3 and TRBJ2-2; a possible D gene is TRBD2 (6 bases). Trimming removed 1 base from V and 3 bases from J, with 12 bases in between. Germline V gene sequence: CDR1 SGHTA, CDR2 FQGTGA. This CDR3 has 16 residues. CDR3 bases: TGTGCCAGCAGCTTAAATGGCGGGGCCGACACCGGGGAGCTGTTTTTT. Protein sequence: CASSLNGGADTGELFF.

This clone was picked up one time. This chain links TRBV19 with TRBJ2-7, with 8 bases that match TRBD1. Germline V gene lookup returns CDR1 LNHDA and CDR2 SQIVND (reference sequence). V shed 3 bases and J 4 bases; nucleotides not matched to a gene: 5. This CDR3 has 14 residues. The CDR3 spells CASSIFQGAYEQYF. The CDR3 DNA is TGTGCCAGTAGTATCTTCCAGGGGGCTTACGAGCAGTACTTC. The full variable domain, rest sourced from reference TRBV19 and TRBJ2-7, is DGGITQSPKYLFRKEGQNVTLSCEQNLNHDAMYWYRQDPGQGLRLIYYSQIVNDFQKGDIAEGYSVSREKKESFPLTVTSAQKNPTAFYLCASSIFQGAYEQYFGPGTRLTVT.

CDR3 DNA sequence: TGTGCCAGCAGCGGCGGAAGGGCGGGACTAGCATCCCACGAGCAGTACTTC. It translates to CASSGGRAGLASHEQYF. The chain employs TRBV5-5 and TRBJ2-7, with 9 bases that match TRBD2. Germline lookup yields CDR1 SGHKS and CDR2 YYEKEE (reference sequence). Germline trimming cut 4 bases from V and 5 bases from J; bases unmatched to any gene: 16. The CDR3 spans 17 residues.

V usage is TRBV9 and J usage is TRBJ2-3, with 10 bases aligning to TRBD2. Germline V gene lookup returns CDR1 SGDLS and CDR2 YYNGEE. CDR3 length: 13 residues. Trimming took 0 bases from V and 11 from J; bases not matched to a gene: 3. Here the CDR3 reads CASSVGASGRQYF. As DNA, the CDR3 is TGTGCCAGCAGCGTAGGGGCTAGCGGGAGGCAGTATTTT.

V usage is TRBV4-1 and J usage is TRBJ2-7; tentatively, D is TRBD1 (6 bases). The CDR3 covers 15 residues. Trimming stripped 1 base from V and 3 bases from J, with 13 bases between. Germline CDR1 is MGHRA and CDR2 is YSYEKL. CDR3 region: CASSQVGHFSYEQYF. In nucleotides, the CDR3 is TGCGCCAGCAGCCAAGTGGGACACTTCAGCTACGAGCAGTACTTC.

Concerning this clone: Germline is not matched at one junction end, which may reflect a read error. This chain links TRBV9 with TRBJ2-1; 11 positions match TRBD2. Germline assignment: CDR1 SGDLS and CDR2 YYNGEE. The CDR3 has 19 residues. Written as DNA, the CDR3 is TGTGCCAGCAGCGTTAGCGGGAGGGCCCGCGGGAGGGGTCGTAATGGGCAGTTCTTC. This encodes CASSVSGRARGRGRNGQFF.

The V call is TRBV27, the J call TRBJ1-5; TRBD1 aligns across 8 bases. This CDR3 has 14 residues. CDR1 and CDR2 from the germline V gene are MNHEY and SMNVEV (reference sequence). The V gene end was trimmed by 10 bases and the J gene end by 7 bases; junction bases not matched to a gene: 12. CDR3 amino acids: CATSLTGTGQPQHF. As DNA, the CDR3 is TGTGCCACCTCCCTAACAGGGACAGGCCAGCCCCAGCATTTT.

This clone was recorded a few times. The gene calls are TRBV7-3 and TRBJ1-1; 8 positions agree with TRBD1. Unmatched junction bases numbered 13, after V lost 2 bases and J lost 2 bases. Germline lookup yields CDR1 SGHTA and CDR2 FQGTGA. This CDR3 region has 18 residues. CDR3 in amino acids: CASSLASQGAVRNTEAFF. For the CDR3, the DNA is TGTGCCAGCAGCTTAGCAAGCCAGGGGGCGGTCCGTAACACTGAAGCTTTCTTT.

The V and J genes are TRBV6-5 and TRBJ1-5; D is undetermined. CDR1 is MNHEY and CDR2 is SVGAGI in the germline V gene. CDR3 length equals 14 residues. The V end was cut by 6 bases, the J end by 4 bases, with 13 bases between. In nucleotides, the CDR3 is TGTGCCAGCAGCAGAAGACACCTAAATCAGCCCCAGCATTTT. Its translation is CASSRRHLNQPQHF.

V is TRBV5-6 and J is TRBJ2-7; 11 nucleotides agree with TRBD2. The CDR3 runs to 17 residues. Looked up from germline, CDR1 is SGHDT and CDR2 is YYEEEE. Trimming at V came to 6 bases and at J to 0 bases, leaving 11 bases not matched to a gene. CDR3 nucleotides: TGTGCCAGCACCGAAACGACTAGCGGGGATTACTCCTACGAGCAGTACTTC. It translates to CASTETTSGDYSYEQYF.

This chain uses TRBV2 with TRBJ1-1; D is perhaps TRBD1 (5 bases). The CDR3 is 14 amino acids. Germline values: CDR1 SNHLY, CDR2 FYNNEI. V lost 4 bases and J 4 bases, leaving 13 bases between the germline ends. CDR3 protein: CASSVTGVGTEAFF. For the CDR3, the DNA is TGTGCCAGCAGTGTAACGGGGGTTGGCACTGAAGCTTTCTTT. The variable domain in full, completed from reference TRBV2 and TRBJ1-1, reads EPEVTQTPSHQVTQMGQEVILRCVPISNHLYFYWYRQILGQKVEFLVSFYNNEISEKSEIFDDQFSVERPDGSNFTLKIRSTKLEDSAMYFCASSVTGVGTEAFFGQGTRLTVV.

V usage is TRBV29-1 and J usage is TRBJ2-7; 7 bases match TRBD2. CDR1 and CDR2 (germline): SQVTM, ANQGSEA. The CDR3 totals 13 residues. V shed 6 bases and J 5 bases; nucleotides not matched to a gene: 10. The CDR3 region is CSVHGTIGNEQYF. The CDR3 DNA reads as TGCAGCGTCCACGGGACTATCGGGAACGAGCAGTACTTC.

This clone was picked up a small number of times. Here the CDR3 DNA reads TGTGCCATCAGTGAGCCGGGACTAGCGGGAGAGCAGTACTTC. Encoded protein: CAISEPGLAGEQYF. This sequence joins TRBV10-3 and TRBJ2-7; 13 positions agree with TRBD2. CDR3 length equals 14 residues. The V segment lost 2 bases and the J segment 7 bases; nucleotides outside the gene matches: 2. Germline lookup yields CDR1 ENHRY and CDR2 SYGVKD.

The J gene is TRBJ2-5, the V gene TRBV5-4; D gene unclear. Deletions cut 0 bases from V and 5 bases from J, with 11 bases between. The CDR3 contains 14 residues. Germline loops: CDR1 SGHNT, CDR2 YYREEE (reference sequence). Written as DNA, the CDR3 is TGTGCCAGCAGCTTGGGCCGCGGCCGGGAGACCCAGTACTTC. Protein sequence: CASSLGRGRETQYF.